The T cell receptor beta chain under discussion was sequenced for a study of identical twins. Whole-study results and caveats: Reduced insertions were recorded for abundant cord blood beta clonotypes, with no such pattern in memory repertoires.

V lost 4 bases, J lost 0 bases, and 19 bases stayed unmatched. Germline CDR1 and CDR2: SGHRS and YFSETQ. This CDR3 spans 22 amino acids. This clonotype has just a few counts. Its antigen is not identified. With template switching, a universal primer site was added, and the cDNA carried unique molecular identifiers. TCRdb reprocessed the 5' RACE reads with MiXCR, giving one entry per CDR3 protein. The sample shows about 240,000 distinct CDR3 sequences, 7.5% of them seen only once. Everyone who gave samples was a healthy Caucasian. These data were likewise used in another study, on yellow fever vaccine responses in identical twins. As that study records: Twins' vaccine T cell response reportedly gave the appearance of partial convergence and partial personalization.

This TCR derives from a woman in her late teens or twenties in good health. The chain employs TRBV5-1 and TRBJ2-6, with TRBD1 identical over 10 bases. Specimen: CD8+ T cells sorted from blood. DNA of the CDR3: TGCGCCAGCAGCCCGGGGACAGGGGAGGTTTATCCCCTGAGCTCTGGGGCCAACGTCCTGACTTTC. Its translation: CASSPGTGEVYPLSSGANVLTF.